This T cell receptor (beta chain) derives from a study of blood T cells in healthy people across ages. Per sample, a minimum of 6 million PBMCs were isolated. Details on this clonotype: Its antigen is still unknown.

Findings and caveats of the study: Higher diversity and more naive CD4+ cells were features of long-lived donors, compared to aged donors.

The authors ran a second PCR of roughly 6 to 12 cycles using a sample-barcoded 5' primer and a J-beta primer mix. Sequencing yielded, for each sample, at least 2.5 million paired-end reads carrying CDR3. TCRdb analysed the 5' RACE reads with MiXCR anew, one entry per CDR3 protein. The sample yields about 1.8 million distinct CDR3 sequences, about 50% seen once. The CDR3 runs 17 residues. Germline V lookup: CDR1 MNHEY, CDR2 SVGAGI. The germline V and J ends were trimmed by 0 bases and 0 bases, with 9 bases remaining between them. The chain joins TRBV6-5 to TRBJ1-6, with D uncertain. This receptor was obtained from a woman aged 40 to 50 in good health. Input material: blood. Here the CDR3 DNA reads TGTGCCAGCAGTTACTCGAGAGAGGTCTCCTATAATTCACCCCTCCACTTT. Translating it yields CASSYSREVSYNSPLHF.